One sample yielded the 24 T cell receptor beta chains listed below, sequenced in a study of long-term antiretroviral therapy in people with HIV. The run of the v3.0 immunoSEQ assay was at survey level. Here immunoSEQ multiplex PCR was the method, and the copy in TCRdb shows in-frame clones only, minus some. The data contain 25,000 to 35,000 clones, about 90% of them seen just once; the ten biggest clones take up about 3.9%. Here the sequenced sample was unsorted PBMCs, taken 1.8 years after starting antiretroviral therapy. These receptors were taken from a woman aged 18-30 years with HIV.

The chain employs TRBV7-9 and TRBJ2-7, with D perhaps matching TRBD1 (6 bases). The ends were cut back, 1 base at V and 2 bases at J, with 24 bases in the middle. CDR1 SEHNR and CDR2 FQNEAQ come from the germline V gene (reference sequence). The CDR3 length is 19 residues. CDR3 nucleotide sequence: TGTGCCAGCAGCTTAGAGACAGGAACGCCGGGCATTAACCCCTACGAGCAGTACTTC. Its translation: CASSLETGTPGINPYEQYF. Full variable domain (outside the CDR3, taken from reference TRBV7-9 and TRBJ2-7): DTGVSQNPRHKITKRGQNVTFRCDPISEHNRLYWYRQTLGQGPEFLTYFQNEAQLEKSRLLSDRFSAERPKGSFSTLEIQRTEQGDSAMYLCASSLETGTPGINPYEQYFGPGTRLTVT.

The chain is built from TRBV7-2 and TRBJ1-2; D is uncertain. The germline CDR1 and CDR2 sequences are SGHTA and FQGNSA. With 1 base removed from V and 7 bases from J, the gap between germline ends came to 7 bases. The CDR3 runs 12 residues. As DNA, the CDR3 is TGTGCCAGCAGCTTAGACAACGGTGGCTACACCTTC. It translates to CASSLDNGGYTF.

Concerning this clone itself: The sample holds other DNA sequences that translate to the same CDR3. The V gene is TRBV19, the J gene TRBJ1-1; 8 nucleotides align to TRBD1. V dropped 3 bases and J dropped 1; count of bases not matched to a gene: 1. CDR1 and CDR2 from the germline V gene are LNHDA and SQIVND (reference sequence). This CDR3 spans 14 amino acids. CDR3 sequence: CASSIDRGNTEAFF. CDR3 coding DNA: TGTGCCAGTAGTATTGACAGGGGGAACACTGAAGCTTTCTTT.

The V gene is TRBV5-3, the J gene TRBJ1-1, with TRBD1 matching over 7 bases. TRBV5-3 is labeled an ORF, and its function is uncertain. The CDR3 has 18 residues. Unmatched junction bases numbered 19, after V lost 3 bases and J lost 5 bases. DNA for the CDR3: TGTGCCAGAAGCTGCATGATAGCAACAGGGGCCCGGCATACTGAAGCTTTCTTT. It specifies CARSCMIATGARHTEAFF.

CDR3 DNA sequence: TGTGCCAGCTCACCAACGACAGGGGCCCTAATGACCCAGTACTTC. It translates to CASSPTTGALMTQYF. This chain uses TRBV18 with TRBJ2-5; 8 bases align to TRBD1. CDR3 length equals 15 residues. The V gene end was trimmed by 2 bases and the J gene end by 7 bases; junction bases not matched to a gene: 9. CDR1 KGHSH and CDR2 LQKENI come from the germline V gene.

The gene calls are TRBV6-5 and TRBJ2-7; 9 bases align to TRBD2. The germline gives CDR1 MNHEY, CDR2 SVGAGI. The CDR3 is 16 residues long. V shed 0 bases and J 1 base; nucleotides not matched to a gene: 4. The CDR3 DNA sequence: TGTGCCAGCAGTTACTCCATTGCGGGAGGGTCCTACGAGCAGTACTTC. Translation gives CASSYSIAGGSYEQYF.

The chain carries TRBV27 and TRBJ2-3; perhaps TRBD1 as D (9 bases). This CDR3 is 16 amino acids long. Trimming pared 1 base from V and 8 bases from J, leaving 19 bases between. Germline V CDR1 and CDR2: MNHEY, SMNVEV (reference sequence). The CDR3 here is CASSLLAGQGRATQYF. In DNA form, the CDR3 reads TGTGCCAGCAGTTTATTAGCGGGACAGGGAAGGGCTACGCAGTATTTT.

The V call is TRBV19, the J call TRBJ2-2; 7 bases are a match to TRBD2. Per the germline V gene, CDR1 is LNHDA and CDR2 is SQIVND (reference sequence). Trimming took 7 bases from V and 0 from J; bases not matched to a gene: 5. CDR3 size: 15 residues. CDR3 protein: CASTLSGTNTGELFF. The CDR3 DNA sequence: TGTGCCAGTACCCTAAGCGGGACGAACACCGGGGAGCTGTTTTTT.

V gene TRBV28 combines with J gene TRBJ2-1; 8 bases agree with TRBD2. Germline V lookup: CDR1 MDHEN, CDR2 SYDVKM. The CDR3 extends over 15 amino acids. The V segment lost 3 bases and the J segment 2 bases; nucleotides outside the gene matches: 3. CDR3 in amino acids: CASSLVSGTYNEQFF. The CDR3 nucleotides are TGTGCCAGCAGTTTGGTTAGCGGGACCTACAATGAGCAGTTCTTC.

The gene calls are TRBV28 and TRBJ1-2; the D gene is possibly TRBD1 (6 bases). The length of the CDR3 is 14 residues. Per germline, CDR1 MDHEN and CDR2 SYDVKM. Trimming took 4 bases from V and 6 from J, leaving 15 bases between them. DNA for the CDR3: TGTGCCAGCAGTTCCGTGGGGGGGCGGAATGGCTACACCTTC. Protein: CASSSVGGRNGYTF.

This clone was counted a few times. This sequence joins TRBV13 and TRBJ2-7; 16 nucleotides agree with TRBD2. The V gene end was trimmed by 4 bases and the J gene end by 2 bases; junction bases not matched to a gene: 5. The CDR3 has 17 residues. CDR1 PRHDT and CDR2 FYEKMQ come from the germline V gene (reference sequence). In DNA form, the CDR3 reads TGTGCCAGCAGCTATATGGGACTAGCGGGAGGGCCCTACGAGCAGTACTTC. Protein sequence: CASSYMGLAGGPYEQYF.

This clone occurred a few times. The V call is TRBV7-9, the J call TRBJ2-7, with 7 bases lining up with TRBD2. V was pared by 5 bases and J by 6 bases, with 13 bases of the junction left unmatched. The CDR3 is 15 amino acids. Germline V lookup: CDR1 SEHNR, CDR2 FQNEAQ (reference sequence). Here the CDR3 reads CASSESAGESLEQYF. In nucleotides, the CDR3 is TGTGCCAGCAGCGAATCGGCGGGAGAATCCCTCGAGCAGTACTTC.

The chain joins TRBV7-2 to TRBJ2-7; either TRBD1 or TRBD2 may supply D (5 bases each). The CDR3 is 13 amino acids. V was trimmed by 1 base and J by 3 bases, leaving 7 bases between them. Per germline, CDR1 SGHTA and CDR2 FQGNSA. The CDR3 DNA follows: TGTGCCAGCAGCTTAGGAGGGGTCTACGAGCAGTACTTC. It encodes CASSLGGVYEQYF.

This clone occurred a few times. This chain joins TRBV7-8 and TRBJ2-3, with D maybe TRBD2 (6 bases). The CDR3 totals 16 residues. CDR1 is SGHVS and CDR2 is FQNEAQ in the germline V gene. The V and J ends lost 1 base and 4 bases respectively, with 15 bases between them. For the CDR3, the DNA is TGTGCCAGCAGCTTAGGCGGCCGGGGGACCGCAGATACGCAGTATTTT. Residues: CASSLGGRGTADTQYF. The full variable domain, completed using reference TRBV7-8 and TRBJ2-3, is GAGVSQSPRYKVAKRGQDVALRCDPISGHVSLFWYQQALGQGPEFLTYFQNEAQLDKSGLPSDRFFAERPEGSVSTLKIQRTQQEDSAVYLCASSLGGRGTADTQYFGPGTRLTVL.

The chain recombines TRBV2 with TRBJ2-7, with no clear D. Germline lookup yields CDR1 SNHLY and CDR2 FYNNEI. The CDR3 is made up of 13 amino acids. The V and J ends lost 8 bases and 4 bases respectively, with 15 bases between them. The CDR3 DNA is TGTGCCAGCCGGTACAGTTCGGGTTACGAGCAGTACTTC. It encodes CASRYSSGYEQYF. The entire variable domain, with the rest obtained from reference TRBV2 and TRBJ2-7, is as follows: EPEVTQTPSHQVTQMGQEVILRCVPISNHLYFYWYRQILGQKVEFLVSFYNNEISEKSEIFDDQFSVERPDGSNFTLKIRSTKLEDSAMYFCASRYSSGYEQYFGPGTRLTVT.

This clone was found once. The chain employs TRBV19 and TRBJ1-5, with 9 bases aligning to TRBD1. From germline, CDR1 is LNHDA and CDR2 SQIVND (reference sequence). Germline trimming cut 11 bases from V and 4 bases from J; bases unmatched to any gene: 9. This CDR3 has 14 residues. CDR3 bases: TGTGCCGTAGCCTATGACAGGGGGAATCAGCCCCAGCATTTT. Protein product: CAVAYDRGNQPQHF.

The CDR3 DNA reads as TGTGCCAGCAGCTTAGTACGGGGTGGGACTGAAGCTTTCTTT. This sequence encodes CASSLVRGGTEAFF. The chain joins TRBV11-2 to TRBJ1-1; D call uncertain. The V gene lost 1 base and the J gene lost 5 bases, with 11 bases spanning the gap. Germline V CDR1 and CDR2: SGHAT, FQNNGV. The CDR3 sequence is 14 residues long.

The CDR3 loop is CASSPPGTSSGREQFF. Here the CDR3 DNA reads TGTGCCAGCAGCCCGCCCGGGACTAGTAGTGGAAGGGAGCAGTTCTTC. The chain recombines TRBV7-9 with TRBJ2-1, with TRBD2 identical over 8 bases. This CDR3 is 16 amino acids long. Germline V gene data show CDR1 as SEHNR and CDR2 as FQNEAQ (reference sequence). V dropped 5 bases and J dropped 10; count of bases not matched to a gene: 16.

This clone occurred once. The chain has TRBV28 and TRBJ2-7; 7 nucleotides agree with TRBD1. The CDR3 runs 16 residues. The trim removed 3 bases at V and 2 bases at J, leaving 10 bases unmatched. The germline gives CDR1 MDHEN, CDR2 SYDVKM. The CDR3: CASSFPPLGQPYEQYF. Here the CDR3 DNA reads TGTGCCAGCAGTTTCCCCCCGCTGGGACAGCCCTACGAGCAGTACTTC.

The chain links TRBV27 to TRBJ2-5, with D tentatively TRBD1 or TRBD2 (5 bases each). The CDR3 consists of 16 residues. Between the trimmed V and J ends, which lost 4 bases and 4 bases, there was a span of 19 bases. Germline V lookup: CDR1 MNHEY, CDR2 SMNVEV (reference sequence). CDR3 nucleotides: TGTGCCAGCAGTTGGGGACCTGGGGTCGGTGGAGAGACCCAGTACTTC. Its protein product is CASSWGPGVGGETQYF.

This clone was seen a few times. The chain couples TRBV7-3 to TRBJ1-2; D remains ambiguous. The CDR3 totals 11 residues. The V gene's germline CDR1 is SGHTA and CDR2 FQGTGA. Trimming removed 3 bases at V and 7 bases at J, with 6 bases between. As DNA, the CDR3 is TGTGCCAGCAGCTTTTGGGCTGGCTACACCTTC. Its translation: CASSFWAGYTF.

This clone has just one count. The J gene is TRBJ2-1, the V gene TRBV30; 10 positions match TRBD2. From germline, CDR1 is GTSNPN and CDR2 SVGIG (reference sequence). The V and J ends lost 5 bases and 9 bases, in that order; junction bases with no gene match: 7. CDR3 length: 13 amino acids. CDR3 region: CAWLAGDRSEQFF. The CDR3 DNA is TGTGCCTGGCTAGCGGGGGACCGGAGTGAGCAGTTCTTC.

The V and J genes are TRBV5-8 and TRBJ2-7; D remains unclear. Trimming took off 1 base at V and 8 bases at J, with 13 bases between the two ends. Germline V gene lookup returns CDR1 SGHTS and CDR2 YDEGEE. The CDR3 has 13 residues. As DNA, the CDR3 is TGTGCCAGCAGCTTGCAATACGGCACCCAGCAGTACTTC. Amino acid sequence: CASSLQYGTQQYF.

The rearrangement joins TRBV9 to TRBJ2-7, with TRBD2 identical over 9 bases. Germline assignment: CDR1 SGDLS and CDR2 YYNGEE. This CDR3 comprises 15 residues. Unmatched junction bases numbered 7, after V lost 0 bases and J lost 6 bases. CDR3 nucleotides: TGTGCCAGCAGCGTAGGGGATAGCGGGAGCGGCGAGCAGTACTTC. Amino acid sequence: CASSVGDSGSGEQYF.